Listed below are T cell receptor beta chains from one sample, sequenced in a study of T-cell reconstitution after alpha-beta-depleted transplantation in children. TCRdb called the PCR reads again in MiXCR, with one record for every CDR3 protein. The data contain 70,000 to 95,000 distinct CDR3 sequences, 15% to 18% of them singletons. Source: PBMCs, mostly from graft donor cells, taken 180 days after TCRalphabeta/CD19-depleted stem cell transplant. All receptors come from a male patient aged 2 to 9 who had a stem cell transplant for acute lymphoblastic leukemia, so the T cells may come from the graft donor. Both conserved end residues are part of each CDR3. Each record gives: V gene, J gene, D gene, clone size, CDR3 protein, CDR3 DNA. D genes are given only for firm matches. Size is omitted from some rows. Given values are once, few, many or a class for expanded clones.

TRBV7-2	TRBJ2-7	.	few	CASSVPRAYEQYF	TGTGCCAGCAGTGTCCCCAGGGCCTACGAGCAGTACTTC
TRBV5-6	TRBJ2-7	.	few	CASSSRDLRPSYEQYF	TGTGCCAGCAGCTCGAGAGATCTGAGACCCTCCTACGAGCAGTACTTC
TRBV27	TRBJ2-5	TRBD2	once	CASSGGLANTWETQYF	TGTGCCAGCAGTGGAGGACTAGCGAATACCTGGGAGACCCAGTACTTC
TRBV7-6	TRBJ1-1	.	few	CASTLRAGGSLAPEAFF	TGTGCCAGCACCCTAAGAGCCGGCGGCTCCTTGGCCCCTGAAGCTTTCTTT
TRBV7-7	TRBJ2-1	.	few	CASSPGFESFEQFF	TGTGCCAGCAGCCCAGGTTTCGAGTCTTTTGAGCAGTTCTTC
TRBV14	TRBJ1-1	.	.	CASSQTGLEAFF	TGTGCCAGCAGCCAAACAGGGCTTGAAGCTTTCTTT
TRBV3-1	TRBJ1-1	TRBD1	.	CASSQGQGWGTTEAFF	TGTGCCAGCAGCCAAGGACAGGGGTGGGGGACCACTGAAGCTTTCTTT
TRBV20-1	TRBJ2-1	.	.	CSARDGGAGGSYNEQFF	TGCAGTGCTAGAGATGGGGGGGCCGGGGGTTCATACAATGAGCAGTTCTTC
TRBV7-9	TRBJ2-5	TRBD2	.	CASTSWEGTQYF	TGTGCCAGCACCTCATGGGAGGGAACCCAGTACTTC
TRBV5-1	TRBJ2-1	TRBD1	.	CASSLGWDRLNHEQFF	TGCGCCAGCAGCCTAGGATGGGACAGGTTGAATCATGAGCAGTTCTTC
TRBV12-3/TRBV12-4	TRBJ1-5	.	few	CASTPGGMGNQPQHF	TGTGCCAGCACCCCGGGAGGGATGGGCAATCAGCCCCAGCATTTT
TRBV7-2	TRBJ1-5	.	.	CASSLVARVGLQPQHF	TGTGCCAGCAGCTTAGTCGCTCGGGTAGGGCTTCAGCCCCAGCATTTT
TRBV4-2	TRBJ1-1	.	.	CASSQEGWETAFF	TGTGCCAGCAGCCAAGAGGGGTGGGAGACAGCTTTCTTT
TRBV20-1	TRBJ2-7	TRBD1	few	CSAWPGQGSYEQYF	TGCAGTGCTTGGCCGGGACAGGGGTCCTACGAGCAGTACTTC
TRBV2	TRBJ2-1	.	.	CASRQASYNEQFF	TGTGCCAGCAGGCAGGCCTCCTACAATGAGCAGTTCTTC
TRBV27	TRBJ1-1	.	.	CASTPTGTLHGAFF	TGTGCCAGCACCCCCACCGGGACCCTCCATGGCGCTTTCTTT
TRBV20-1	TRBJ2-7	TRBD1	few	CSARPGQTYEQYF	TGCAGTGCCAGACCGGGACAGACCTACGAGCAGTACTTC
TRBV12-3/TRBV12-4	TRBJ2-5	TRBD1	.	CASSPRQGPQETQYF	TGTGCCAGCAGTCCCCGACAGGGCCCCCAAGAGACCCAGTACTTC
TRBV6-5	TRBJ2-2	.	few	CASSYPNLGRSNTGELFF	TGTGCCAGCAGTTACCCCAATTTGGGGCGGTCGAACACCGGGGAGCTGTTTTTT
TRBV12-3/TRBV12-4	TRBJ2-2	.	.	CASSPFGVASAGAGELFF	TGTGCCAGCAGTCCTTTCGGGGTGGCTAGCGCCGGCGCCGGGGAGCTGTTTTTT
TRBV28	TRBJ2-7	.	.	CASKGGYGAYEQYF	TGTGCCAGCAAAGGGGGTTACGGAGCCTACGAGCAGTACTTC
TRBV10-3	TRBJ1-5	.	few	CAIGLRHDSNQPQHF	TGTGCCATCGGTCTCCGGCATGATAGCAATCAGCCCCAGCATTTT
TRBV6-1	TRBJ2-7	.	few	CASRRQANYEQYF	TGTGCCAGCAGGAGACAGGCGAACTACGAGCAGTACTTC
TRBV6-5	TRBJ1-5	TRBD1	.	CASSYSATGVNQPQHF	TGTGCCAGCAGTTACTCAGCGACAGGGGTTAATCAGCCCCAGCATTTT
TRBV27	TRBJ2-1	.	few	CASSEWKTSYNEQFF	TGTGCCAGCAGTGAATGGAAGACCTCCTACAATGAGCAGTTCTTC
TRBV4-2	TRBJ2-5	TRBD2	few	CASSQQNSGGFRETQYF	TGTGCCAGCAGCCAACAAAATAGCGGGGGTTTTAGGGAGACCCAGTACTTC
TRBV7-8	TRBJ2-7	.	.	CASSLGETYEQYF	TGTGCCAGCAGCCTGGGAGAGACCTACGAGCAGTACTTC
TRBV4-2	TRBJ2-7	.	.	CASSQDGTVTYEQYF	TGTGCCAGCAGCCAAGATGGGACTGTTACCTACGAGCAGTACTTC
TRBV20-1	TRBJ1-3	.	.	CSARPSSGNTIYF	TGCAGTGCCCGGCCAAGCTCTGGAAACACCATATATTTT
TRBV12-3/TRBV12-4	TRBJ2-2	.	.	CASSVGELFF	TGTGCCAGCAGCGTCGGGGAGCTGTTTTTT
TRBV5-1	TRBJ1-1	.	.	CASILMGGAFF	TGCGCCAGCATCCTGATGGGGGGCGCTTTCTTT
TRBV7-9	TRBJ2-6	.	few	CASSLGGVGANVLTF	TGTGCCAGCAGCTTAGGAGGGGTCGGGGCCAACGTCCTGACTTTC
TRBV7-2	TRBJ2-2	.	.	CASSFRGGSAGELFF	TGTGCCAGCAGCTTCAGGGGGGGGTCTGCCGGGGAGCTGTTTTTT
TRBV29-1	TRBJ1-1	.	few	CSVDRLTEAFF	TGCAGCGTTGATAGACTGACTGAAGCTTTCTTT
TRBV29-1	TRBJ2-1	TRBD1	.	CSVEGTGELYSYNEQFF	TGCAGCGTCGAGGGGACAGGGGAGCTATACTCCTACAATGAGCAGTTCTTC
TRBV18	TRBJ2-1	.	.	CASSPLGGGEQFF	TGTGCCAGCTCACCACTGGGGGGCGGCGAGCAGTTCTTC
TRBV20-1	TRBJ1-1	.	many	CSASRNTEAFF	TGCAGTGCTAGTCGGAACACTGAAGCTTTCTTT
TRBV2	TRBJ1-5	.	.	CASSDIGPQHF	TGTGCCAGCAGTGACATTGGACCCCAGCATTTT
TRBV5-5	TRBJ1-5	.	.	CASSYQMGGQPQHF	TGTGCCAGCAGCTATCAGATGGGCGGTCAGCCCCAGCATTTT
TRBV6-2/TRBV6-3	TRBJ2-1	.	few	CASSNAAGNEQFF	TGTGCCAGCAGTAACGCGGCGGGCAATGAGCAGTTCTTC
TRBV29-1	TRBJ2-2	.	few	CSVEKALKGELFF	TGCAGCGTTGAAAAGGCCCTAAAGGGGGAGCTGTTTTTT
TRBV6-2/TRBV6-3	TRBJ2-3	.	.	CASSTGDTQYF	TGTGCCAGCAGCACTGGGGATACGCAGTATTTT
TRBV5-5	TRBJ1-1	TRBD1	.	CASSFRFGWQGATDAFF	TGTGCCAGCAGCTTTAGGTTTGGGTGGCAGGGGGCTACTGACGCTTTCTTT
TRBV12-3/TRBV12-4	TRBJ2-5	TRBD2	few	CASRGTTQETQYF	TGTGCCAGCAGGGGGACTACCCAAGAGACCCAGTACTTC
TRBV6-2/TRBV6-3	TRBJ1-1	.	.	CASSYGGGTEAFF	TGTGCCAGCAGTTACGGGGGAGGCACTGAAGCTTTCTTT
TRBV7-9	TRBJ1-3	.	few	CASSFQGQGNTIYF	TGTGCCAGCAGCTTCCAGGGGCAAGGAAACACCATATATTTT
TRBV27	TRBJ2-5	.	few	CASSTTARRQETQYF	TGTGCCAGCAGTACCACGGCTAGACGGCAAGAGACCCAGTACTTC
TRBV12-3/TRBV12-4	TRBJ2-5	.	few	CASSFLGQETQYF	TGTGCCAGCAGTTTTTTAGGGCAGGAGACCCAGTACTTC
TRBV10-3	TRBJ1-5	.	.	CAISEWQGNQPQHF	TGTGCCATCAGTGAGTGGCAGGGCAATCAGCCCCAGCATTTT
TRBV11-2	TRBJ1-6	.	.	CASSSPKGRSPLHF	TGTGCCAGCAGCTCTCCCAAGGGCAGGTCACCCCTCCACTTT
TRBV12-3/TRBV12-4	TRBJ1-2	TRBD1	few	CASRGTGYGYTF	TGTGCCAGCAGGGGGACAGGGTACGGCTACACCTTC
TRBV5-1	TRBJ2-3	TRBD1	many	CASSFNRDRGDTQYF	TGCGCCAGCAGCTTTAACCGGGACAGGGGAGATACGCAGTATTTT
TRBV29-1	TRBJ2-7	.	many	CSVVGRAYEQYF	TGCAGCGTTGTGGGGCGGGCCTACGAGCAGTACTTC
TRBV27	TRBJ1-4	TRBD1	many	CASSLSGTGGREKLFF	TGTGCCAGCAGTTTATCGGGGACAGGGGGCCGTGAAAAACTGTTTTTT